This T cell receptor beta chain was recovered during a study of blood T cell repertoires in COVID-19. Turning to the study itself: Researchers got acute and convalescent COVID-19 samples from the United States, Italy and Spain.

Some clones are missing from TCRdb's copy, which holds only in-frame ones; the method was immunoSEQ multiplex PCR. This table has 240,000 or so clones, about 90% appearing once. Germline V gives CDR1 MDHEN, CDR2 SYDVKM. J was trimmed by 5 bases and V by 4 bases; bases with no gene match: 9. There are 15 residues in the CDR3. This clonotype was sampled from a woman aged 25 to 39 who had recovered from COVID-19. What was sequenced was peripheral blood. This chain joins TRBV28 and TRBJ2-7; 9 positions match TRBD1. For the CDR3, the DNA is TGTGCCAGCAGTTCGCCGGGACAGGGTTCCAACGAGCAGTACTTC. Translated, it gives CASSSPGQGSNEQYF.